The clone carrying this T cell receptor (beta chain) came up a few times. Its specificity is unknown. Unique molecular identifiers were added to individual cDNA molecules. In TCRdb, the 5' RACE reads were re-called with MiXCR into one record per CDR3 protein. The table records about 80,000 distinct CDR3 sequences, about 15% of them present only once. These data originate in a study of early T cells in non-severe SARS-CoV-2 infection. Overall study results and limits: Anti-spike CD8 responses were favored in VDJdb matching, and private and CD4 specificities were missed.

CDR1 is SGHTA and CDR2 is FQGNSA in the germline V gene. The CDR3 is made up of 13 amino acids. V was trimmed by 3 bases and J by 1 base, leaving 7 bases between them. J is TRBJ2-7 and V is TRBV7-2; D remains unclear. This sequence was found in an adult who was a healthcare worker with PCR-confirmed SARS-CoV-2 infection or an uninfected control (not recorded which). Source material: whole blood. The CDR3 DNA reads TGTGCCAGCAGCTTGTTGACGTCCTACGAGCAGTACTTC. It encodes CASSLLTSYEQYF.